A single sample gave rise to the 20 T cell receptor beta chains below, sequenced in a study of T cell responses to AZD1222 COVID-19 vaccine. Using immunoSEQ multiplex PCR, the repertoire was profiled, and TCRdb retains in-frame clones only, with some absent. Of over 100,000 clones in the sample, about 94% are singletons; the top ten hold 4% to 5.5%. Here the sequenced sample was peripheral blood, taken on day 0 of AZD1222 vaccination. Receptor source: an adult in good health.

CDR3: CSASTGDGVQPQHF. The DNA for the CDR3 is TGCAGTGCTAGTACAGGGGATGGAGTTCAGCCCCAGCATTTT. The chain combines TRBV20-1 with TRBJ1-5, with 7 nucleotides matching TRBD1. The CDR3 contains 14 residues. Per germline, CDR1 DFQATT and CDR2 SNEGSKA (reference sequence). V lost 3 bases to trimming and J lost 6 bases; unmatched junction nucleotides: 8.

This sequence joins TRBV24-1 and TRBJ2-1; D is uncertain. Germline V CDR1 and CDR2: KGHDR, SFDVKD. The V gene lost 4 bases and the J gene lost 1 base, with 19 bases spanning the gap. The CDR3 has 18 amino acids. CDR3 nucleotides: TGTGCCACCAGTGACCTTCCAGACCTGGCCAGGTCCTACAATGAGCAGTTCTTC. Translated, it gives CATSDLPDLARSYNEQFF.

V usage is TRBV6-2 or TRBV6-3 and J usage is TRBJ2-7, with D hard to call. Germline lookup yields CDR1 MNHEY and CDR2 SVGEGT. The CDR3 loop spans 14 amino acids. Between the trimmed V and J ends, which lost 3 bases and 5 bases, there was a span of 14 bases. The CDR3: CASSYPSRYDEQYF. The CDR3, as DNA: TGTGCCAGCAGTTATCCGTCCCGCTACGACGAGCAGTACTTC.

This clone appeared a single time. The chain is built from TRBV5-6 and TRBJ2-2; D unclear. Germline V CDR1 and CDR2: SGHDT, YYEEEE. This CDR3 contains 15 residues. Trimming took off 0 bases at V and 5 bases at J, with 11 bases between the two ends. The CDR3 loop is CASSLVTYGTGELFF. DNA for the CDR3: TGTGCCAGCAGCTTGGTTACGTACGGGACCGGGGAGCTGTTTTTT.

This clone occurred once. This chain links TRBV7-2 with TRBJ2-1; D possibly corresponds to TRBD2 (6 bases). Trimming left V 6 bases short and J 9 bases short, with 15 bases between. Germline CDR1 is SGHTA and CDR2 is FQGNSA. The CDR3 is 13 amino acids. CDR3 nucleotide sequence: TGTGCCAGCAGGGCGGGACCGCGACTTGAGCAGTTCTTC. Translated, it gives CASRAGPRLEQFF.

The chain recombines TRBV7-8 with TRBJ1-4; 8 bases are a match to TRBD1. Unmatched junction bases numbered 9, after V lost 5 bases and J lost 7 bases. This CDR3 is built from 15 residues. Germline loops: CDR1 SGHVS, CDR2 FQNEAQ. This CDR3 is CASSRTRQGTEKLFF. In DNA, the CDR3 is TGTGCCAGCAGCCGGACCCGACAGGGGACTGAAAAACTGTTTTTT.

The chain employs TRBV7-3 and TRBJ2-3; 9 nucleotides line up with TRBD1. J was trimmed by 4 bases and V by 5 bases; bases with no gene match: 4. This CDR3 has 14 amino acids. CDR1 and CDR2 from the germline V gene are SGHTA and FQGTGA. The CDR3 DNA follows: TGTGCCAGCAGCCCAGGGACAGGGCCAGATACGCAGTATTTT. Translated, it gives CASSPGTGPDTQYF.

The CDR3 region has the DNA TGCGCCAGCAGCTCGGACAGGAGTTCTGGCTACACCTTC. It codes for CASSSDRSSGYTF. The chain links TRBV5-1 to TRBJ1-2, with 7 nucleotides matching TRBD1. CDR1 and CDR2 (germline): SGHRS, YFSETQ. V was pared by 3 bases and J by 7 bases, with 6 bases of the junction left unmatched. The length of the CDR3 is 13 residues.

The chain links TRBV9 to TRBJ2-1; 9 bases map to TRBD2. Per germline, CDR1 SGDLS and CDR2 YYNGEE. This CDR3 is built from 15 residues. The V and J ends lost 0 bases and 4 bases, in that order; junction bases with no gene match: 2. The CDR3 DNA is TGTGCCAGCAGCGTAGCCCTAGCGGGGTACAATGAGCAGTTCTTC. This encodes CASSVALAGYNEQFF.

The gene calls are TRBV2 and TRBJ1-2; the D gene is possibly TRBD1 (6 bases). Germline V CDR1 and CDR2: SNHLY, FYNNEI. Trimming shortened V by 2 bases and J by 6 bases, and 10 bases separated the two germline ends. This CDR3 has 13 amino acids. The CDR3 reads CASSEQGRDGYTF. The CDR3 nucleotides read TGTGCCAGCAGTGAACAGGGGCGCGATGGCTACACCTTC.

The chain joins TRBV19 to TRBJ1-1; 10 nucleotides align to TRBD1. V was pared by 5 bases and J by 6 bases, with 6 bases of the junction left unmatched. The CDR3 has 14 amino acids. Germline values: CDR1 LNHDA, CDR2 SQIVND (reference sequence). The CDR3 spells CASSSTGGNAEAFF. CDR3 sequence (DNA): TGTGCCAGTAGTTCGACAGGGGGCAATGCTGAAGCTTTCTTT.

The V call is TRBV24-1, the J call TRBJ2-2; 7 bases map to TRBD1. CDR1 is KGHDR and CDR2 is SFDVKD in the germline V gene. CDR3 length equals 16 residues. V gave up 12 bases and J gave up 4 bases; unmatched junction bases: 16. CDR3 DNA: TGTGCCTCCCAAAGGGACAGCAGCGAGGGCACCGGGGAGCTGTTTTTT. Protein sequence: CASQRDSSEGTGELFF.

The chain carries TRBV14 and TRBJ1-4, with D possibly TRBD1 on 6 matching bases. The CDR3 totals 14 residues. The V gene lost 3 bases and the J gene lost 10 bases, with 15 bases spanning the gap. In germline, CDR1 is SGHDN, CDR2 FVKESK. The CDR3 DNA follows: TGTGCCAGCAGCCAGCCCGGGGGCCGCGGAAAACTGTTTTTT. As protein: CASSQPGGRGKLFF.

This rearrangement joins TRBV28 to TRBJ1-4; D is unresolved. The CDR3 extends over 14 amino acids. Per the germline V gene, CDR1 is MDHEN and CDR2 is SYDVKM. Trimming removed 6 bases from V and 4 bases from J, with 12 bases in between. The CDR3: CASRSGWVNEKLFF. CDR3 DNA: TGTGCCAGCAGGTCGGGGTGGGTTAATGAAAAACTGTTTTTT.

V and J are TRBV19 and TRBJ2-3, with D unresolved. Trimming removed 2 bases from V and 0 bases from J, with 6 bases in between. CDR3 size: 14 residues. The germline CDR1 and CDR2 sequences are LNHDA and SQIVND (reference sequence). The CDR3 region is CASSISVSTDTQYF. DNA for the CDR3: TGTGCCAGTAGTATATCCGTTAGCACAGATACGCAGTATTTT.

The genes are TRBV18 and TRBJ2-7; TRBD2 matches 10 bases. This CDR3 contains 17 residues. Per germline, CDR1 KGHSH and CDR2 LQKENI. The junction had 6 bases not matched to a gene; V was cut back by 1 base and J by 0 bases. The CDR3 coding sequence is TGTGCCAGCTCACCACGAGGTAGCGGGAGGAGCTCCTACGAGCAGTACTTC. Amino acids: CASSPRGSGRSSYEQYF.

The chain has TRBV28 and TRBJ2-1; 7 bases fit TRBD1. The V and J ends lost 1 base and 1 base, in that order; junction bases with no gene match: 4. The CDR3 is 16 residues long. Germline V gives CDR1 MDHEN, CDR2 SYDVKM. CDR3 sequence reads: CASSLLQGLSYNEQFF. The CDR3 region has the DNA TGTGCCAGCAGTTTATTACAGGGGTTATCCTACAATGAGCAGTTCTTC.

The chain is built from TRBV7-8 and TRBJ1-2, with TRBD1 identical over 9 bases. The V segment lost 4 bases and the J segment 1 base; nucleotides outside the gene matches: 13. Germline V gene data show CDR1 as SGHVS and CDR2 as FQNEAQ. The length of the CDR3 is 18 residues. The CDR3 sequence: CASSSRIWRTGDNYGYTF. CDR3 DNA sequence: TGTGCCAGCAGCTCGCGGATCTGGCGGACAGGGGATAACTATGGCTACACCTTC.

The chain has TRBV6-2 or TRBV6-3 and TRBJ2-2; a weak D match, TRBD2 (6 bases). The CDR3 loop spans 15 amino acids. V lost 4 bases, J lost 1 base, and 10 bases lay in between. Germline V lookup: CDR1 MNHEY, CDR2 SVGEGT. The CDR3 here is CASSFSGENTGELFF. The CDR3 DNA reads as TGTGCCAGCAGTTTTAGCGGAGAGAACACCGGGGAGCTGTTTTTT.

The rearrangement uses TRBV18 and TRBJ2-1; 11 positions agree with TRBD2. Germline V gives CDR1 KGHSH, CDR2 LQKENI. The CDR3 runs 15 residues. After removal of 5 bases from V and 6 bases from J, the junction contained 6 bases not matched to a gene. CDR3 nucleotide sequence: TGTGCCAGCTCAGTACTAGCGGGAGCCGGCAATGAGCAGTTCTTC. It translates to CASSVLAGAGNEQFF.